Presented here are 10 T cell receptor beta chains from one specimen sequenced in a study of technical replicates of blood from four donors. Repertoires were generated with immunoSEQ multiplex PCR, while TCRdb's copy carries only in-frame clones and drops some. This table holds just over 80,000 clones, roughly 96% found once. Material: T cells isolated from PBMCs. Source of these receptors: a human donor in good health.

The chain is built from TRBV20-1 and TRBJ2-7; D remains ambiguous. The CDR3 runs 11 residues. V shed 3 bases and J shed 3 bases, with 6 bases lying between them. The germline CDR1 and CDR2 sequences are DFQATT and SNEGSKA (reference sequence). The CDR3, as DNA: TGCAGTGCTAGTCTCGGCTACGAGCAGTACTTC. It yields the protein CSASLGYEQYF.

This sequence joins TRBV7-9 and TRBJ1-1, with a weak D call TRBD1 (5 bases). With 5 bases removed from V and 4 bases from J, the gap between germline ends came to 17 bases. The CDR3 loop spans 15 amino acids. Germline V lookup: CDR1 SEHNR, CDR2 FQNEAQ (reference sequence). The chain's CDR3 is CASSQGWGTSTEAFF. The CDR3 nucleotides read TGTGCCAGCAGCCAGGGCTGGGGAACCTCCACTGAAGCTTTCTTT. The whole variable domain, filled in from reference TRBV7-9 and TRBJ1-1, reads DTGVSQNPRHKITKRGQNVTFRCDPISEHNRLYWYRQTLGQGPEFLTYFQNEAQLEKSRLLSDRFSAERPKGSFSTLEIQRTEQGDSAMYLCASSQGWGTSTEAFFGQGTRLTVV.

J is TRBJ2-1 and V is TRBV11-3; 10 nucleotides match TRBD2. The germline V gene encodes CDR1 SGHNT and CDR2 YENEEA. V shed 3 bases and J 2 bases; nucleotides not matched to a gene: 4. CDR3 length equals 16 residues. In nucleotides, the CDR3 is TGTGCCAGCAGCTTTACTAGCGGGAATACCTACAATGAGCAGTTCTTC. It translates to CASSFTSGNTYNEQFF.

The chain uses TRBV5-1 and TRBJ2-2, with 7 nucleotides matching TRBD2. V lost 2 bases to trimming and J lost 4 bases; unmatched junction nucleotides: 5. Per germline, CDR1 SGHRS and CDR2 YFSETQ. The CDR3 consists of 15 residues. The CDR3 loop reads CASSFAPSGTGELFF. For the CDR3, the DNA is TGCGCCAGCAGCTTCGCCCCTAGCGGCACCGGGGAGCTGTTTTTT.

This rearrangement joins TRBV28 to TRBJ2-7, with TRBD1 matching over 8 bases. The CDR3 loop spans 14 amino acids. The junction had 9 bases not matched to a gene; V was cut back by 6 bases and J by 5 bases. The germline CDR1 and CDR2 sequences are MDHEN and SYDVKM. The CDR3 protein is CASSPVTGAHEQYF. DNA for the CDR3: TGTGCCAGCAGCCCCGTGACAGGGGCCCACGAGCAGTACTTC.

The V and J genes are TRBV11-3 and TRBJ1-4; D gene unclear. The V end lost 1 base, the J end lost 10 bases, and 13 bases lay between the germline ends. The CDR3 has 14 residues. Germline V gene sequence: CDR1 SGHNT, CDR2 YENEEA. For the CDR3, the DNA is TGTGCCAGCAGCTTAGCCGGCGTTGGAGGAAAACTGTTTTTT. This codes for CASSLAGVGGKLFF.

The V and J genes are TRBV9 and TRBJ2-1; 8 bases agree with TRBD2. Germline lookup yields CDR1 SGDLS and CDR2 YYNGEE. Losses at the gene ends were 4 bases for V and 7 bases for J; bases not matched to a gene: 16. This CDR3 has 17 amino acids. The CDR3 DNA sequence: TGTGCCAGCAGCCATCACAGGGAGCGGGAGAATGGGAATGAGCAGTTCTTC. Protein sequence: CASSHHRERENGNEQFF.

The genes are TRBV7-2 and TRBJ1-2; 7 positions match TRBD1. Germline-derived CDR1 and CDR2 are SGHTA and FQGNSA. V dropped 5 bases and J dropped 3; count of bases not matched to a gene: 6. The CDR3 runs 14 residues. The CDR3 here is CASSLIRGDYGYTF. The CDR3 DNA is TGTGCCAGCAGCCTTATCAGGGGGGACTATGGCTACACCTTC.

CDR3 DNA sequence: TGCGCCAGCAGCCAGGAACTAGCGGTGAACACCGGGGAGCTGTTTTTT. This sequence encodes CASSQELAVNTGELFF. The V and J genes are TRBV4-3 and TRBJ2-2, with 8 bases that match TRBD2. Germline V gene sequence: CDR1 LGHNA, CDR2 YSLEER. The V and J ends lost 3 bases and 1 base, in that order; junction bases with no gene match: 4. This CDR3 comprises 16 residues.

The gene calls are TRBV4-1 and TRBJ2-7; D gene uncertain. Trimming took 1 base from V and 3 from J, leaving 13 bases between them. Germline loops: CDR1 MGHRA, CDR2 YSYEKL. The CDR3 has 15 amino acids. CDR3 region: CASSQGPSVIYEQYF. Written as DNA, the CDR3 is TGCGCCAGCAGCCAAGGGCCCTCAGTTATCTACGAGCAGTACTTC.